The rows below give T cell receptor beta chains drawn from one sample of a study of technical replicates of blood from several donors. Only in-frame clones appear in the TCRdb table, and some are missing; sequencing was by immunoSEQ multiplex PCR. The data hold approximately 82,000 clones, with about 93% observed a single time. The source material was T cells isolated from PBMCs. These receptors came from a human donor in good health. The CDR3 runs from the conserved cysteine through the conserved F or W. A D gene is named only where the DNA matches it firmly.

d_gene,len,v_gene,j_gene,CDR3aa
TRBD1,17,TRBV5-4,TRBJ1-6,CASSPTGGLYLNSPLHF
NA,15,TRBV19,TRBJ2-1,CASSIDGDRHNEQFF
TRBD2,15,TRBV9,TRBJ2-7,CASSVSLAETYEQYF
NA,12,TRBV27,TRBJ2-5,CASSSPQRSQYF
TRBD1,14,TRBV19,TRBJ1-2,CASSEKTGGDGYTF
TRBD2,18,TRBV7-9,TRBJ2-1,CASRKRDGTSGVHNEQFF
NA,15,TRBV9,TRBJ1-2,CASSVEGLDSRGYTF
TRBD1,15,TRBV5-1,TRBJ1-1,CASSYTGGASTEAFF
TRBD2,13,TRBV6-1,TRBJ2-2,CASRVAGSGELFF
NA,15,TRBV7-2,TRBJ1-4,CASSPGQTTNEKLFF
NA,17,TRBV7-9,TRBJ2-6,CASSLSQFFSGANVLTF
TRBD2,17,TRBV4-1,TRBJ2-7,CASSLWGKAGGPHEQYF
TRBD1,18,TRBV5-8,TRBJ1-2,CASSLARDRRVTNYGYTF
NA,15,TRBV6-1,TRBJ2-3,CASSGGTSSTDTQYF
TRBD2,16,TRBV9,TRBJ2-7,CASSVSLAGGFHEQYF
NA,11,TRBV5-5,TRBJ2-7,CASRAGNEQYF
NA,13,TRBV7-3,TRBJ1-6,CASSLQGNSPLHF
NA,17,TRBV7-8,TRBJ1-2,CASSRERNRWSNSGYTF
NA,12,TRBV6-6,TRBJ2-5,CASRTKGETQYF
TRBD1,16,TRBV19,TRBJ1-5,CASTLFGGQGDQPQHF
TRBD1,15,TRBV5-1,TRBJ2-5,CASSLGDRAQETQYF
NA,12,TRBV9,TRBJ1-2,CASSDPGITYTF
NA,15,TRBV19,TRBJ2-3,CASSTTRGRADTQYF
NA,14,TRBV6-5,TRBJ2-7,CASRPGGSQGTEYF
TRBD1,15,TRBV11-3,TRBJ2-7,CASSASGTGAYEQYF
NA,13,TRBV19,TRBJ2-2,CASSIRGTGELFF
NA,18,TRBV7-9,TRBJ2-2,CASSLVPWTGRVTGELFF
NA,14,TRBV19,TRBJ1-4,CASTSGVGREKLFF
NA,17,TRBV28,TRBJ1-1,CASSSTGLGVMNTEAFF
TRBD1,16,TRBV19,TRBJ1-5,CASMQGQGARGQPQHF
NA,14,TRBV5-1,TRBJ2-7,CASKISAAPYEQYF
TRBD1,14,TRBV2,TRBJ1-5,CASRQGSSHQPQHF
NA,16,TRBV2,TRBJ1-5,CASSEGQIFSNQPQHF
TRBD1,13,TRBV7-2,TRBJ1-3,CASSQGTANTIYF